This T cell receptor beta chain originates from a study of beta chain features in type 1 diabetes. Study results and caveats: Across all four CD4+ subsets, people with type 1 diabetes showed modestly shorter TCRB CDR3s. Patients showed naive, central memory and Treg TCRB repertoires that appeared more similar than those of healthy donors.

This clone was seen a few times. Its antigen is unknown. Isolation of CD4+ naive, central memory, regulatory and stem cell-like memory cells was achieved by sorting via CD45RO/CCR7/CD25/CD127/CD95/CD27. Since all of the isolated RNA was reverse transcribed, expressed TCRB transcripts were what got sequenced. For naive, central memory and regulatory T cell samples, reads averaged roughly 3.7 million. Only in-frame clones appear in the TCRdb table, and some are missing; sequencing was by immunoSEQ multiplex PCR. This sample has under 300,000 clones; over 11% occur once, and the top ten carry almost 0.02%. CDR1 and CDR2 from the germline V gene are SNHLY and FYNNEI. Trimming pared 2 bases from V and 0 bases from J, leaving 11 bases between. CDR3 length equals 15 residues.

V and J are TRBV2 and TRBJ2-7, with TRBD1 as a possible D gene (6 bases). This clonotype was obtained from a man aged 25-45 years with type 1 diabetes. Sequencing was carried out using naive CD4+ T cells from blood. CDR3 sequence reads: CASSEQSTGSYEQYF. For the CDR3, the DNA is TGTGCCAGCAGTGAACAATCGACAGGCTCCTACGAGCAGTACTTC.